This paragraph reports one TCR beta chain. The antigen remains unidentified. This CDR3 comprises 14 residues. V was clipped by 1 base and J by 1 base, with 7 bases between them. Looked up from germline, CDR1 is SGHNT and CDR2 is YYREEE (reference sequence). DNA from unsorted PBMC was sequenced on ten immunoSEQ deep assay plates. Measured with immunoSEQ multiplex PCR; TCRdb has only the in-frame clones, and not every one. This table holds nearly 500,000 clones, about 79% found once. This record comes from a study of shared clonotypes between healthy human individuals. Study outcomes and limitations: Clonotype sharing among donors was expected to depend on sequencing depth.

None of the donors, who were healthy HIV-negative adults, had recently had acute infections or vaccinations. The sequenced sample was PBMCs. This rearrangement joins TRBV5-4 to TRBJ2-3; no clear D. The sequence was collected from a woman in her thirties or forties in good health. Some clones in this sample may be carry-over from other donors' samples. CDR3 nucleotide sequence: TGTGCCAGCAGCTTGTTCGGAGGCACAGATACGCAGTATTTT. Protein: CASSLFGGTDTQYF.